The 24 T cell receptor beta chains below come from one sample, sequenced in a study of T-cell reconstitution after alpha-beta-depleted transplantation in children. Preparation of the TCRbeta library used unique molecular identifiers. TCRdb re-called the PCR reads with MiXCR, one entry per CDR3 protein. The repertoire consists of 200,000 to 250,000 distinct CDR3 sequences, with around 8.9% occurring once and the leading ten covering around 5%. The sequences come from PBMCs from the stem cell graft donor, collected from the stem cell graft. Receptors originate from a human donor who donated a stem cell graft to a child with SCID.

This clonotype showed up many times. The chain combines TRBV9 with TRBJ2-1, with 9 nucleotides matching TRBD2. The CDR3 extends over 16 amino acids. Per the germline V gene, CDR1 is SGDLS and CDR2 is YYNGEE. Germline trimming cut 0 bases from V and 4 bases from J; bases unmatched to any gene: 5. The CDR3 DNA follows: TGTGCCAGCAGCGTAGGGGCGGGGGGGTGGTACAATGAGCAGTTCTTC. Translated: CASSVGAGGWYNEQFF.

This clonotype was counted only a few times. CDR3 residues: CASSLNEGTFTEAFF. In DNA form, the CDR3 reads TGCGCCAGCAGCTTGAATGAGGGAACTTTCACTGAAGCTTTCTTT. The chain combines TRBV5-1 with TRBJ1-1; unclear D gene. The CDR3 consists of 15 residues. Trimming shortened V by 1 base and J by 4 bases, and 14 bases separated the two germline ends. The germline V gene encodes CDR1 SGHRS and CDR2 YFSETQ.

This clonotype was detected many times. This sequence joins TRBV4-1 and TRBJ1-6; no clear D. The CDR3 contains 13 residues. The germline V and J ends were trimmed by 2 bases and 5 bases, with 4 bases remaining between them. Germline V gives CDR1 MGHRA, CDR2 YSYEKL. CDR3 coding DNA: TGCGCCAGCAGCCAACAGAATAATTCACCCCTCCACTTT. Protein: CASSQQNNSPLHF.

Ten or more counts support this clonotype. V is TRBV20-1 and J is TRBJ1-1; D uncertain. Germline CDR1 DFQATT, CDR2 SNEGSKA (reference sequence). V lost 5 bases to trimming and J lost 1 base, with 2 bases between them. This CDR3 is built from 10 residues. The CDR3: CSAENTEAFF. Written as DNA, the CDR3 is TGCAGTGCTGAGAACACTGAAGCTTTCTTT.

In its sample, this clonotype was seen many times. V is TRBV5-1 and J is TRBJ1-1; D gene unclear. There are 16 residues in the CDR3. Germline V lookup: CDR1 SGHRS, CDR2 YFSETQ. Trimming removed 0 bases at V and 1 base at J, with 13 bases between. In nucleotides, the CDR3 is TGCGCCAGCAGCTTGGTACCCCCGCCAGAGAACACTGAAGCTTTCTTT. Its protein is CASSLVPPPENTEAFF.

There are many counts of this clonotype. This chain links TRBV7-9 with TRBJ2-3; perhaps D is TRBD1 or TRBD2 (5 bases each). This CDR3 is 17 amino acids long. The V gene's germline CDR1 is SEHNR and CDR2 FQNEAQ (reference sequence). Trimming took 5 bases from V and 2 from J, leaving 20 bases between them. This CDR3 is CASSRVGENPLTDTQYF. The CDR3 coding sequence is TGTGCCAGCAGCCGCGTGGGGGAAAATCCTCTCACAGATACGCAGTATTTT.

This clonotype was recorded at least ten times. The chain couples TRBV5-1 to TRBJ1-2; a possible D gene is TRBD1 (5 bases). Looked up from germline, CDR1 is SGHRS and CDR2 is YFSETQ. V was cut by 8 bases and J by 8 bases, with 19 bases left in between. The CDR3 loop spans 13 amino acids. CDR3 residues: CASKEDTRLGYTF. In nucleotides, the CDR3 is TGCGCCAGTAAGGAGGACACCAGGTTGGGCTACACCTTC.

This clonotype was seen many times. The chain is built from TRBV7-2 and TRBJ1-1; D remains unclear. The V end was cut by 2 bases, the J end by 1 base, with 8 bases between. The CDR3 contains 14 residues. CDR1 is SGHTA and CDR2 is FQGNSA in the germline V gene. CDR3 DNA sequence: TGTGCCAGCAGCTTAACAGACTCGAACACTGAAGCTTTCTTT. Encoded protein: CASSLTDSNTEAFF.

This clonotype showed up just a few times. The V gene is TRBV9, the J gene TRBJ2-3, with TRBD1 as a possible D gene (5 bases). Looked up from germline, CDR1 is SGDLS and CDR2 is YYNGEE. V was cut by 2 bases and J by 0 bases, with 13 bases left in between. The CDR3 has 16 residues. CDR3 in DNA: TGTGCCAGCAGCGTCGCAGGGAAACCTAGCACAGATACGCAGTATTTT. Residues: CASSVAGKPSTDTQYF.

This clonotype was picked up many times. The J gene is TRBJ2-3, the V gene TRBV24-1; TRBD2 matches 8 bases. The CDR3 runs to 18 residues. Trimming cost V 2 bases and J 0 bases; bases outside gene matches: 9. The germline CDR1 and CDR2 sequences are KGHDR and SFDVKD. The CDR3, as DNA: TGTGCCACCAGTGATTGGAGAAGCGGGGGAAAGAGCACAGATACGCAGTATTTT. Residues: CATSDWRSGGKSTDTQYF.

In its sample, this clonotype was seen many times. For the CDR3, the DNA is TGTGCCAGCAGTTACCATGGACAGGGGGATGAAAAACTGTTTTTT. It codes for CASSYHGQGDEKLFF. This chain joins TRBV6-5 and TRBJ1-4, with 10 bases matching TRBD1. V shed 2 bases and J 6 bases; nucleotides not matched to a gene: 3. The CDR3 length is 15 residues. Germline loops: CDR1 MNHEY, CDR2 SVGAGI.

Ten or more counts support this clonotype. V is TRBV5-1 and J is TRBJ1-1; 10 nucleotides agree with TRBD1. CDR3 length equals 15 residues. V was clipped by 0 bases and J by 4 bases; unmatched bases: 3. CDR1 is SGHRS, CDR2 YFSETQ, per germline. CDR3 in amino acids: CASSLGTGGTTEAFF. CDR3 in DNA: TGCGCCAGCAGCTTGGGGACAGGGGGTACCACTGAAGCTTTCTTT.

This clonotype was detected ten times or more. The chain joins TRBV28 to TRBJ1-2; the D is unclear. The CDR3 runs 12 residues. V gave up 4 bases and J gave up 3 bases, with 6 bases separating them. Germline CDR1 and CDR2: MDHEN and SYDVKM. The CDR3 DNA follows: TGTGCCAGCAGTTGGCAGGACTATGGCTACACCTTC. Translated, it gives CASSWQDYGYTF.

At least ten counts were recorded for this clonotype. CDR3: CSADRDSSTDTQYF. CDR3 nucleotides: TGCAGTGCTGATCGGGACAGCAGCACAGATACGCAGTATTTT. The J gene is TRBJ2-3, the V gene TRBV20-1; the match to TRBD1 covers 7 bases. This CDR3 has 14 amino acids. Per germline, CDR1 DFQATT and CDR2 SNEGSKA (reference sequence). The V segment lost 5 bases and the J segment 0 bases; nucleotides outside the gene matches: 5.

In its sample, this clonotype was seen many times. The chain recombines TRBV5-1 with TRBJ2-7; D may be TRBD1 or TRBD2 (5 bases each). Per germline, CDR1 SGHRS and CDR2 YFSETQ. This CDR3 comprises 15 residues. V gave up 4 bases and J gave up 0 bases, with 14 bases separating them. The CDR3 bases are TGCGCCAGCAGCGATGCAGGGAGTAGCTCCTACGAGCAGTACTTC. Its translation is CASSDAGSSSYEQYF.

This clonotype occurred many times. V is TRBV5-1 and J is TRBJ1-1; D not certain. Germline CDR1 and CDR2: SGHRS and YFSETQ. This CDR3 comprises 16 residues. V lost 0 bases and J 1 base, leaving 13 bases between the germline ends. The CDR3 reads CASSLDAGQTNTEAFF. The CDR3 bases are TGCGCCAGCAGCTTGGATGCTGGGCAAACGAACACTGAAGCTTTCTTT. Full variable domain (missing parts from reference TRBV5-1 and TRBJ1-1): KAGVTQTPRYLIKTRGQQVTLSCSPISGHRSVSWYQQTPGQGLQFLFEYFSETQRNKGNFPGRFSGRQFSNSRSEMNVSTLELGDSALYLCASSLDAGQTNTEAFFGQGTRLTVV.

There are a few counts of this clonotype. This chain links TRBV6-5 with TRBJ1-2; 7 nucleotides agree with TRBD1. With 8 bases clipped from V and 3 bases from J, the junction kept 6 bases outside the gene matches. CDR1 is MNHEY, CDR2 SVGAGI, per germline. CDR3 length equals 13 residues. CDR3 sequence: CASQVRGDYGYTF. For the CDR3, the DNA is TGTGCCAGCCAAGTCAGGGGGGACTATGGCTACACCTTC.

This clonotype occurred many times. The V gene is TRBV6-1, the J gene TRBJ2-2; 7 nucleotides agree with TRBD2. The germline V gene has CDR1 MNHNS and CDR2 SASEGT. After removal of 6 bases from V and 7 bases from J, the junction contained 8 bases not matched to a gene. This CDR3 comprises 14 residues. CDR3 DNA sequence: TGTGCCAGCAGAATAACGGGGGGAAACGGGGAGCTGTTTTTT. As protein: CASRITGGNGELFF.

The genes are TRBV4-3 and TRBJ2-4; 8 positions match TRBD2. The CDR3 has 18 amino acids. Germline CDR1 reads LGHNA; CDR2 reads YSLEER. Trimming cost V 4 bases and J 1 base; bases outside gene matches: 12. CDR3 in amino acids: CASSPQRGREGAKNIQYF. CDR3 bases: TGCGCCAGCAGCCCCCAGCGGGGGAGGGAAGGGGCCAAAAACATTCAGTACTTC.

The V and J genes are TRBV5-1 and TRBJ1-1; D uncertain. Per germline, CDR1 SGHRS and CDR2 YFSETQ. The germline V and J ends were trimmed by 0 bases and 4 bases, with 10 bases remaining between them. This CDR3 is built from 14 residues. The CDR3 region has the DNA TGCGCCAGCAGCTTGGGACAACGGTCCACTGAAGCTTTCTTT. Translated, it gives CASSLGQRSTEAFF.

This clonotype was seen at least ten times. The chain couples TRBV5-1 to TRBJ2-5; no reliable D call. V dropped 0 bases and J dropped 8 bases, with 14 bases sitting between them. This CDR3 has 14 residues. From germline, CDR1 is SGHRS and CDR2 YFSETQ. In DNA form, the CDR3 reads TGCGCCAGCAGCTTGGGTTCCGTAGACGAAACCCAGTACTTC. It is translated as CASSLGSVDETQYF.

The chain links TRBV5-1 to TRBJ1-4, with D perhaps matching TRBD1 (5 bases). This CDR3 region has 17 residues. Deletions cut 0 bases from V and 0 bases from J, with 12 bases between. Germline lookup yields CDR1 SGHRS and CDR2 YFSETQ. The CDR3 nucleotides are TGCGCCAGCAGCTTGGCAATGGGACCCACAACTAATGAAAAACTGTTTTTT. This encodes CASSLAMGPTTNEKLFF. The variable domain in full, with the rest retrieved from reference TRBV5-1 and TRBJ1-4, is KAGVTQTPRYLIKTRGQQVTLSCSPISGHRSVSWYQQTPGQGLQFLFEYFSETQRNKGNFPGRFSGRQFSNSRSEMNVSTLELGDSALYLCASSLAMGPTTNEKLFFGSGTQLSVL.

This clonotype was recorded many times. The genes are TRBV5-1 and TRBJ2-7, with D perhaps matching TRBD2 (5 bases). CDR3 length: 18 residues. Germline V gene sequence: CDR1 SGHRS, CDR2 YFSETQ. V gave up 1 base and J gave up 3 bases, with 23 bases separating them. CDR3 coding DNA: TGCGCCAGCAGCTTGACCGCGCAGATCCCCTTCGCGGGCTACGAGCAGTACTTC. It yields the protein CASSLTAQIPFAGYEQYF.

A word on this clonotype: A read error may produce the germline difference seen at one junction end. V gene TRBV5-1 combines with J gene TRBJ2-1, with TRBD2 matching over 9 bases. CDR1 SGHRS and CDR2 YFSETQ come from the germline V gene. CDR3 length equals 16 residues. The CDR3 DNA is TGCGCTAGCAGCTTCCGCGGGGGGGTCTCCTACAATGAGCAGTTCTTC. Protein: CASSFRGGVSYNEQFF.